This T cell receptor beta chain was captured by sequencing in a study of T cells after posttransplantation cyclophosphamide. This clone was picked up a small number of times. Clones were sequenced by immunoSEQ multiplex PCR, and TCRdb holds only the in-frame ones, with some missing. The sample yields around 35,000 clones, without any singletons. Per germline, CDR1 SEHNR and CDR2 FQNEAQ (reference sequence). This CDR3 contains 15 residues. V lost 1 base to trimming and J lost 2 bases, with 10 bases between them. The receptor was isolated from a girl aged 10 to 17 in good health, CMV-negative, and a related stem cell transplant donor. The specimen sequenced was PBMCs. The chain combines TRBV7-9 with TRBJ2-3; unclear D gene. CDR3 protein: CASSLGLSDTDTQYF. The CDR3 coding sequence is TGTGCCAGCAGCTTAGGGCTCAGCGACACAGATACGCAGTATTTT.